These 2 T cell receptor beta chains were sequenced from one sample in a study of OX40 agonist ivuxolimab in advanced cancers. Libraries were built with the immunoSEQ multiplex PCR assay. TCRdb holds this immuneACCESS table with in-frame rearrangements only. Some clones are missing; in checked studies, unresolved V genes explain under half, and the rest has no known cause. In all, the sample holds approximately 73,000 clones, and approximately 86% of those were seen once. The ten largest clones take up about 1.3% of the sample. This sample comprised CD4+ or CD8+ T cells sorted from blood, obtained in a trial of the OX40 agonist ivuxolimab. These receptor sequences come from an adult with an advanced solid tumor such as melanoma, head and neck, liver or kidney cancer.

J is TRBJ2-7 and V is TRBV28, with 12 bases fitting TRBD1. Trimming took 3 bases from V and 4 from J; bases not matched to a gene: 10. Germline V gene data show CDR1 as MDHEN and CDR2 as SYDVKM. This CDR3 comprises 17 residues. The DNA for the CDR3 is TGTGCCAGCAGTTTGTCGGGACAGGGGGCGCGGAAGTACGAGCAGTACTTC. This encodes CASSLSGQGARKYEQYF.

The chain combines TRBV5-4 with TRBJ1-4; 9 nucleotides agree with TRBD1. V dropped 4 bases and J dropped 0; count of bases not matched to a gene: 7. Germline V lookup: CDR1 SGHNT, CDR2 YYREEE (reference sequence). This CDR3 contains 17 residues. CDR3 loop: CASSEPGQGATNEKLFF. The CDR3 DNA sequence: TGTGCCAGCAGCGAACCGGGACAGGGAGCAACTAATGAAAAACTGTTTTTT.